Listed here are 14 T cell receptor beta chains from one sample, sequenced in a study of T-cell memory formation after mild COVID-19. One entry per CDR3 protein, called by TCRdb with MiXCR from the 5' RACE reads. Of fewer than 500,000 distinct CDR3 sequences in the sample, around 25% were seen once. The sample comprised PBMCs or a T cell subset sorted from them (not recorded which). Every receptor here comes from an adult woman who had mild COVID-19 (a few samples of this study predate the infection). Cell type and time point are not known.

This clonotype has only a few counts. This chain uses TRBV10-3 with TRBJ1-2; maybe TRBD1 (6 bases). The CDR3 totals 14 residues. Trimming took off 2 bases at V and 3 bases at J, with 10 bases between the two ends. Germline loops: CDR1 ENHRY, CDR2 SYGVKD. The CDR3 nucleotides read TGTGCCATCAGTGAGGATACAGGGTACTATGGCTACACCTTC. This sequence encodes CAISEDTGYYGYTF.

In its sample, this clonotype was seen many times. The chain recombines TRBV6-4 with TRBJ2-1; 12 bases are a match to TRBD2. Trimming removed 0 bases from V and 5 bases from J; junction bases left unmatched: 2. Germline assignment: CDR1 MRHNA and CDR2 SNTAGT. The CDR3 loop spans 16 amino acids. CDR3 amino acids: CASSDSTSGGHNEQFF. CDR3 nucleotides: TGTGCCAGCAGTGACTCTACTAGCGGGGGGCACAATGAGCAGTTCTTC.

The chain links TRBV20-1 to TRBJ1-1; D gene ambiguous. CDR1 is DFQATT and CDR2 is SNEGSKA in the germline V gene (reference sequence). CDR3 length: 14 amino acids. V gave up 2 bases and J gave up 3 bases, with 13 bases separating them. The CDR3 DNA is TGCAGTGCTAGATTGGTGAGGCACGACACTGAAGCTTTCTTT. Protein product: CSARLVRHDTEAFF.

This clonotype was seen a handful of times. The rearrangement uses TRBV28 and TRBJ2-7; no firm D call. The CDR3 is 14 residues long. Trimming removed 7 bases from V and 2 bases from J, with 15 bases in between. CDR1 is MDHEN and CDR2 is SYDVKM in the germline V gene. CDR3 bases: TGTGCCAGCAACACACTCCAGCTGACCTACGAGCAGTACTTC. This gives the protein CASNTLQLTYEQYF.

The CDR3: CASSFLGARETQYF. In DNA, the CDR3 is TGTGCCAGCAGTTTTCTTGGGGCCCGGGAGACCCAGTACTTC. The rearrangement links TRBV12-3 or TRBV12-4 to TRBJ2-5, with D tentatively TRBD1 (5 bases). Between the trimmed V and J ends, which lost 3 bases and 5 bases, there was a span of 13 bases. The CDR3 loop spans 14 amino acids.

This chain joins TRBV5-4 and TRBJ1-1; D uncertain. CDR1 and CDR2 from the germline V gene are SGHNT and YYREEE (reference sequence). V lost 10 bases and J 5 bases, leaving 15 bases between the germline ends. There are 12 residues in the CDR3. This chain's CDR3 is CALTDGITEAFF. The CDR3 region has the DNA TGTGCCTTGACGGATGGAATAACTGAAGCTTTCTTT.

This clonotype was seen at least ten times. The chain couples TRBV7-2 to TRBJ2-5; no clear D. CDR1 and CDR2 (germline): SGHTA, FQGNSA. Trimming removed 3 bases from V and 1 base from J, with 6 bases in between. The CDR3 has 13 amino acids. The CDR3, as DNA: TGTGCCAGCAGCTTCGGCGGCCAAGAGACCCAGTACTTC. This translates into CASSFGGQETQYF.

CDR3 sequence: CASSVEAGNDGGELFF. The CDR3 DNA follows: TGTGCCAGCAGCGTAGAAGCCGGGAACGATGGCGGGGAGCTGTTTTTT. This chain connects TRBV9 to TRBJ2-2; weak D call: TRBD2 (5 bases). CDR1 is SGDLS and CDR2 is YYNGEE in the germline V gene. V was cut by 0 bases and J by 7 bases, with 16 bases left in between. The CDR3 loop spans 16 amino acids.

This clonotype was seen only a few times. This chain connects TRBV18 to TRBJ2-7, with 11 nucleotides matching TRBD1. J gave up 5 bases and V 3 bases, and 12 bases lay outside the gene matches. CDR1 and CDR2 (germline): KGHSH, LQKENI. The CDR3 is 17 amino acids. CDR3 sequence reads: CASSPVWTGGFGDEQYF. CDR3 sequence (DNA): TGTGCCAGCTCACCCGTATGGACAGGGGGCTTTGGTGACGAGCAGTACTTC.

The gene calls are TRBV7-9 and TRBJ2-7, with TRBD2 identical over 13 bases. V lost 5 bases and J lost 7; bases outside the gene matches: 2. The CDR3 consists of 13 residues. CDR1 and CDR2 (germline): SEHNR, FQNEAQ (reference sequence). CDR3 in amino acids: CASSRGLAGEQYF. CDR3 DNA: TGTGCCAGCAGCAGGGGACTAGCGGGAGAGCAGTACTTC.

This clonotype was observed a handful of times. This chain connects TRBV12-3 or TRBV12-4 to TRBJ2-3, with D maybe TRBD1 (6 bases). CDR3 length: 16 residues. The V end lost 10 bases, the J end lost 4 bases, and 24 bases lay between the germline ends. CDR3 sequence: CATPGNSQGWADTQYF. The CDR3, as DNA: TGTGCCACCCCCGGTAATAGCCAGGGGTGGGCAGATACGCAGTATTTT.

V usage is TRBV24-1 and J usage is TRBJ2-3, with D tentatively TRBD2 (6 bases). The CDR3 covers 16 residues. In germline, CDR1 is KGHDR, CDR2 SFDVKD. The V gene lost 8 bases and the J gene lost 6 bases, with 23 bases spanning the gap. The CDR3 nucleotides are TGTGCCACCAACGAAGGAGGGACTCCATCGGGGGATACGCAGTATTTT. It yields the protein CATNEGGTPSGDTQYF.

Only a few counts were recorded for this clonotype. The chain carries TRBV11-3 and TRBJ2-3, with 8 bases aligning to TRBD1. The ends lost 5 bases at V and 5 bases at J; junction bases unmatched: 6. Per the germline V gene, CDR1 is SGHNT and CDR2 is YENEEA. The CDR3 covers 14 residues. CDR3 coding DNA: TGTGCCAGCAGCCCCGGGACAGGTCAAGATACGCAGTATTTT. Protein product: CASSPGTGQDTQYF.

This clonotype was found a few times. The V call is TRBV20-1, the J call TRBJ2-1; D uncertain. Trimming shortened V by 6 bases and J by 6 bases, and 12 bases separated the two germline ends. The CDR3 is made up of 12 amino acids. CDR1 and CDR2 from the germline V gene are DFQATT and SNEGSKA (reference sequence). CDR3 protein: CSARPWGNEQFF. The CDR3 DNA reads as TGCAGTGCCAGACCCTGGGGCAATGAGCAGTTCTTC.